The 14 T cell receptor beta chains presented below share a single source sample, sequenced in a study of blood T cell repertoires in COVID-19. The assay was immunoSEQ multiplex PCR, and TCRdb's table has in-frame clones only and misses some. Of approximately 240,000 clones in the sample, roughly nine tenths were seen once. Sample: PBMCs or T cells enriched from blood (not recorded which). The receptor set was obtained from a woman in her fifties or sixties in a cohort exposed to, infected with or recovered from COVID-19 (not recorded which).

The genes are TRBV2 and TRBJ2-5; 12 nucleotides agree with TRBD2. Looked up from germline, CDR1 is SNHLY and CDR2 is FYNNEI. The J segment lost 4 bases and the V segment lost 6 bases, leaving 9 bases of the junction unmatched. The CDR3 is made up of 16 amino acids. In DNA, the CDR3 is TGTGCCAGCAGAATTATGCTAGCGGGGGGGTTAGAGACCCAGTACTTC. Its translation is CASRIMLAGGLETQYF.

V usage is TRBV20-1 and J usage is TRBJ1-1; D is perhaps TRBD1 (5 bases). The V gene's germline CDR1 is DFQATT and CDR2 SNEGSKA (reference sequence). This CDR3 has 12 amino acids. Trimming removed 3 bases from V and 6 bases from J, with 11 bases in between. Here the CDR3 reads CSASWGSAEAFF. CDR3 nucleotide sequence: TGCAGTGCTAGTTGGGGCTCCGCTGAAGCTTTCTTT.

The J gene is TRBJ2-7, the V gene TRBV30; 7 bases line up with TRBD1. The CDR3 contains 13 residues. The trim removed 4 bases at V and 3 bases at J, leaving 6 bases unmatched. Germline-derived CDR1 and CDR2 are GTSNPN and SVGIG (reference sequence). CDR3 sequence: CAWMRQGSYEQYF. The CDR3, as DNA: TGTGCCTGGATGCGACAGGGTAGCTACGAGCAGTACTTC.

The J gene is TRBJ2-2, the V gene TRBV24-1; 10 bases line up with TRBD1. Unmatched junction bases numbered 8, after V lost 4 bases and J lost 4 bases. The CDR3 covers 17 residues. Germline CDR1 is KGHDR and CDR2 is SFDVKD. The CDR3 sequence is CATSDRDRGSITGELFF. Written as DNA, the CDR3 is TGTGCCACCAGTGACAGGGACAGGGGAAGTATCACCGGGGAGCTGTTTTTT.

The genes are TRBV3-1 (or the pseudogene TRBV3-2) and TRBJ1-1; tentative D call: TRBD1 (5 bases). The V gene lost 1 base and the J gene lost 12 bases, with 9 bases spanning the gap. The CDR3 extends over 11 amino acids. CDR1 and CDR2 from the germline V gene are LGHDT and YNNKEL (reference sequence). The DNA for the CDR3 is TGTGCCAGCAGCCAAGCACAGGAATCTTTCTTT. Translated, it gives CASSQAQESFF.

The chain joins TRBV2 to TRBJ2-2; D is perhaps TRBD2 (5 bases). Germline V gene data show CDR1 as SNHLY and CDR2 as FYNNEI. The CDR3 covers 14 residues. V was trimmed by 5 bases and J by 3 bases, leaving 10 bases between them. DNA of the CDR3: TGTGCCAGCAGTCCCGAGGGATACACCGGGGAGCTGTTTTTT. Protein: CASSPEGYTGELFF.

The V and J genes are TRBV7-9 and TRBJ2-1; 10 bases agree with TRBD2. V lost 2 bases, J lost 5 bases, and 6 bases stayed unmatched. The CDR3 extends over 16 amino acids. CDR1 is SEHNR and CDR2 is FQNEAQ in the germline V gene (reference sequence). The CDR3 coding sequence is TGTGCCAGCAGCTTACCTAGCGGGGGAGGTAACAATGAGCAGTTCTTC. It codes for CASSLPSGGGNNEQFF.

The rearrangement uses TRBV19 and TRBJ2-1, with 9 bases identical to TRBD1. This CDR3 is 16 amino acids long. Germline V gene sequence: CDR1 LNHDA, CDR2 SQIVND (reference sequence). J lost 2 bases, V lost 6 bases, and 8 bases had no gene match. CDR3 loop: CASSSTGGYTYNEQFF. The CDR3 coding sequence is TGTGCCAGTAGCTCGACAGGGGGTTACACCTACAATGAGCAGTTCTTC.

CDR3 sequence reads: CAISLTGVSYEQYF. The CDR3 DNA sequence: TGTGCCATCAGCTTGACAGGGGTCTCCTACGAGCAGTACTTC. V gene TRBV10-3 combines with J gene TRBJ2-7, with 8 bases matching TRBD1. V trimming: 6 bases; J trimming: 0 bases; junction bases outside the gene matches: 4. The CDR3 runs 14 residues. The germline V gene has CDR1 ENHRY and CDR2 SYGVKD.

The chain links TRBV24-1 to TRBJ2-5; a weak D match, TRBD1 (5 bases). V was trimmed by 2 bases and J by 4 bases, leaving 16 bases between them. This CDR3 spans 16 amino acids. In germline, CDR1 is KGHDR, CDR2 SFDVKD. CDR3 protein: CATSDSRVGARETQYF. CDR3 sequence (DNA): TGTGCCACCAGTGATTCCCGGGTTGGGGCCAGAGAGACCCAGTACTTC.

This clone was picked up one time. V and J are TRBV3-1 (or the pseudogene TRBV3-2) and TRBJ2-2; the D is unclear. The CDR3 consists of 15 residues. CDR1 and CDR2 (germline): LGHDT, YNNKEL (reference sequence). Trimming took off 0 bases at V and 4 bases at J, with 9 bases between the two ends. The CDR3: CASSQEPSATGELFF. For the CDR3, the DNA is TGTGCCAGCAGCCAAGAGCCAAGCGCCACCGGGGAGCTGTTTTTT.

V is TRBV11-2 and J is TRBJ1-3; no clear D gene. The V gene lost 3 bases and the J gene lost 4 bases, with 7 bases spanning the gap. The CDR3 is made up of 13 amino acids. Germline V gene sequence: CDR1 SGHAT, CDR2 FQNNGV. The DNA of the CDR3 is TGTGCCAGCAGCTTTTCGGGAGGAAACACCATATATTTT. It translates to CASSFSGGNTIYF.

V usage is TRBV7-3 and J usage is TRBJ1-1, with D possibly TRBD1 on 5 matching bases. Germline V gene sequence: CDR1 SGHTA, CDR2 FQGTGA. Between the trimmed V and J ends, which lost 4 bases and 6 bases, there was a span of 21 bases. The CDR3 spans 16 residues. As DNA, the CDR3 is TGTGCCAGCAGCTCCCCCACGGGACTCAGAACGGCTGAAGCTTTCTTT. It translates to CASSSPTGLRTAEAFF.

The CDR3 spells CASSQDRDRNYEQYF. The CDR3 DNA sequence: TGTGCCAGCAGCCAAGATCGGGACAGAAACTACGAGCAGTACTTC. The chain recombines TRBV4-2 with TRBJ2-7; 7 bases agree with TRBD1. This CDR3 spans 15 amino acids. CDR1 and CDR2 from the germline V gene are LGHNA and YNFKEQ. Trimming took 0 bases from V and 3 from J; bases not matched to a gene: 5.